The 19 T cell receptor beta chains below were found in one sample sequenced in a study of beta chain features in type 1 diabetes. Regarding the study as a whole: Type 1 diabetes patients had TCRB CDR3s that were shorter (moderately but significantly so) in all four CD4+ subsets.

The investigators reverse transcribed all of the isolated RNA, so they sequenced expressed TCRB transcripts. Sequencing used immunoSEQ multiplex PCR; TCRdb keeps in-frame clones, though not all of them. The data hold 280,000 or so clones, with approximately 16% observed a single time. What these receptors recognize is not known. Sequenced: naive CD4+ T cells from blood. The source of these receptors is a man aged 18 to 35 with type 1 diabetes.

This chain's CDR3 is CSVSGLSLGYTF. The CDR3 nucleotides read TGCAGCGTCTCGGGACTGAGCCTTGGCTACACCTTC. The genes are TRBV29-1 and TRBJ1-2; possibly TRBD1 for D (5 bases). The CDR3 runs 12 residues. Germline V gene data show CDR1 as SQVTM and CDR2 as ANQGSEA. V was shortened by 6 bases and J by 7 bases, with 15 bases between the two germline ends. Combining the CDR3 with reference TRBV29-1 and TRBJ1-2 gives the whole variable domain SAVISQKPSRDICQRGTSLTIQCQVDSQVTMMFWYRQQPGQSLTLIATANQGSEATYESGFVIDKFPISRPNLTFSTLTVSNMSPEDSSIYLCSVSGLSLGYTFGSGTRLTVV.

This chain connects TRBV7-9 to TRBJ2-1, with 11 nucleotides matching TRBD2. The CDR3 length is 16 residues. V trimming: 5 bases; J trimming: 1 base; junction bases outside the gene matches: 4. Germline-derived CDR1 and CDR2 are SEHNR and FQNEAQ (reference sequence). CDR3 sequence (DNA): TGTGCCAGCAGCCGAAGACTAGCGGGGTCCTACAATGAGCAGTTCTTC. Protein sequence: CASSRRLAGSYNEQFF.

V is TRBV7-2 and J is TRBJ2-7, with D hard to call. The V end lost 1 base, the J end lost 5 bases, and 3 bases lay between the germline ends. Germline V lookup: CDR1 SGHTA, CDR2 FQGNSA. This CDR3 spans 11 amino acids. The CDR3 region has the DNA TGTGCCAGCAGCTTAGGTAACGAGCAGTACTTC. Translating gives CASSLGNEQYF.

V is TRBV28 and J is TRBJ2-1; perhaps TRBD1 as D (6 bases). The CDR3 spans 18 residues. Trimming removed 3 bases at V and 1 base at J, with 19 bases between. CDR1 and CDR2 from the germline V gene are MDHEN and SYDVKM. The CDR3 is CASSFNYLGQTSYNEQFF. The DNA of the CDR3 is TGTGCCAGCAGTTTCAATTATCTTGGACAGACTTCCTACAATGAGCAGTTCTTC. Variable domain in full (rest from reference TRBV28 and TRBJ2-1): DVKVTQSSRYLVKRTGEKVFLECVQDMDHENMFWYRQDPGLGLRLIYFSYDVKMKEKGDIPEGYSVSREKKERFSLILESASTNQTSMYLCASSFNYLGQTSYNEQFFGPGTRLTVL.

CDR3: CASSLGQGPYEQYF. CDR3 nucleotide sequence: TGTGCCAGCAGCCTGGGACAGGGTCCCTACGAGCAGTACTTC. This chain connects TRBV9 to TRBJ2-7; 9 bases fit TRBD1. Trimming cost V 4 bases and J 2 bases; bases outside gene matches: 4. This CDR3 region has 14 residues. Germline V lookup: CDR1 SGDLS, CDR2 YYNGEE.

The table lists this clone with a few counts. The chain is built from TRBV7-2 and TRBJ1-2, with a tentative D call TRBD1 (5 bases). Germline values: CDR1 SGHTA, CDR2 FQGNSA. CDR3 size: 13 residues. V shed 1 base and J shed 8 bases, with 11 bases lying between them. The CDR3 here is CASSLVGAEGYTF. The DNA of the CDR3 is TGTGCCAGCAGCTTAGTAGGGGCTGAGGGCTACACCTTC.

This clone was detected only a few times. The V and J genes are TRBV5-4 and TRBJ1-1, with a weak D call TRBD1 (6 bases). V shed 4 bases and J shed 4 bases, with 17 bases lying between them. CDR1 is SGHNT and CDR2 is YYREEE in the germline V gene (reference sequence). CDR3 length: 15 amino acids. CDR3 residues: CASSPDLTRGTEAFF. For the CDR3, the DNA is TGTGCCAGCAGCCCGGATTTGACCAGGGGCACTGAAGCTTTCTTT.

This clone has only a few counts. The CDR3 sequence is CASSLAILTSRNTEAFF. The DNA of the CDR3 is TGTGCCAGCAGCTTGGCGATTTTGACATCCCGGAACACTGAAGCTTTCTTT. The V gene is TRBV5-8, the J gene TRBJ1-1; no reliable D call. The V gene's germline CDR1 is SGHTS and CDR2 YDEGEE. The CDR3 consists of 17 residues. V lost 0 bases to trimming and J lost 1 base, with 16 bases between them.

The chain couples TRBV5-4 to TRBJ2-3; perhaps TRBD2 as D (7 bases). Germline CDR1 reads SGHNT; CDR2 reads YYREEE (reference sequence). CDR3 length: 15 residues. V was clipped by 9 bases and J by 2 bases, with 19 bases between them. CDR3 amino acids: CATATAGAHTDTQYF. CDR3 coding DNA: TGTGCCACCGCGACTGCGGGGGCGCACACAGATACGCAGTATTTT.

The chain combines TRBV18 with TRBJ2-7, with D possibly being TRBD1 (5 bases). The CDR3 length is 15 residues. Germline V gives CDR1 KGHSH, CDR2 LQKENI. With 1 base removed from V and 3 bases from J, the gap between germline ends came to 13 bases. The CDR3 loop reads CASSPRRQINYEQYF. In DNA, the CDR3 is TGTGCCAGCTCACCACGGCGACAGATCAACTACGAGCAGTACTTC.

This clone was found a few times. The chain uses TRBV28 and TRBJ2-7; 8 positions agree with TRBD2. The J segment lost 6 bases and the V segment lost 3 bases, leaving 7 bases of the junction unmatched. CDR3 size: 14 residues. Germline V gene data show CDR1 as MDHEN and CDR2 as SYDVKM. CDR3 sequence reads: CASSFRTSPIEQYF. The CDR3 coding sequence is TGTGCCAGCAGTTTCCGGACTAGCCCCATCGAGCAGTACTTC.

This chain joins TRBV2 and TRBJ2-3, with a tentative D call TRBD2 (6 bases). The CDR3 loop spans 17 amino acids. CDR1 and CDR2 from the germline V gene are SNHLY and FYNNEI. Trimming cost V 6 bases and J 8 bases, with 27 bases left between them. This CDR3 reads CASSETQYSGRRSTQYF. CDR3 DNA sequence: TGTGCCAGCAGCGAGACCCAATATAGCGGCCGTAGGAGTACGCAGTATTTT. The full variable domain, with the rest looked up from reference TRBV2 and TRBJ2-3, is EPEVTQTPSHQVTQMGQEVILRCVPISNHLYFYWYRQILGQKVEFLVSFYNNEISEKSEIFDDQFSVERPDGSNFTLKIRSTKLEDSAMYFCASSETQYSGRRSTQYFGPGTRLTVL.

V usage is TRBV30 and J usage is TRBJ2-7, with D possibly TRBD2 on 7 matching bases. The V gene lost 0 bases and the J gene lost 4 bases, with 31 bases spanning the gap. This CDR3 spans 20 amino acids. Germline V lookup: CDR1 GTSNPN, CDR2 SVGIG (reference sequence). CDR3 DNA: TGTGCCTGGAGTGTTATCGGCTCATCGGGGGGCCCACCTCAATTATACGAGCAGTACTTC. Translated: CAWSVIGSSGGPPQLYEQYF.

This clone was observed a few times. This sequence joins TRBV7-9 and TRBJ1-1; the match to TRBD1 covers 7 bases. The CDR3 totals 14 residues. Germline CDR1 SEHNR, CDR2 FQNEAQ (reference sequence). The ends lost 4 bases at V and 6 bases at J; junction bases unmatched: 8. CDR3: CASSYTGEVPEAFF. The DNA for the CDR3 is TGTGCCAGCAGCTACACAGGGGAGGTGCCTGAAGCTTTCTTT.

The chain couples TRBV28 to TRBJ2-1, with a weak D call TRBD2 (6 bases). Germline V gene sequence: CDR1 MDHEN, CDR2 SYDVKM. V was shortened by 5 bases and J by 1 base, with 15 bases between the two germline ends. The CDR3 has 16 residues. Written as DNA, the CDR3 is TGTGCCAGCAGTGAGCTCCAGGGAGGATCCTACAATGAGCAGTTCTTC. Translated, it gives CASSELQGGSYNEQFF.

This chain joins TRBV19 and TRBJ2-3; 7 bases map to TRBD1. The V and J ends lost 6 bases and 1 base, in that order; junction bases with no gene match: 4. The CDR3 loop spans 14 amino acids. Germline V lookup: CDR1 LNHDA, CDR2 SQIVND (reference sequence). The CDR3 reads CASRGQLRTDTQYF. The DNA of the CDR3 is TGTGCCAGTAGGGGACAGCTACGCACAGATACGCAGTATTTT.

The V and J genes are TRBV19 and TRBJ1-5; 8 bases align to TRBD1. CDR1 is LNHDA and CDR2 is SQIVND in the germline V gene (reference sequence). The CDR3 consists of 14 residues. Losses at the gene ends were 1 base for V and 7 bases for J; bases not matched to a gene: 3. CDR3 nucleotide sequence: TGTGCCAGTAGTATAGTACAGGGGGAGCAGCCCCAGCATTTT. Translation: CASSIVQGEQPQHF.

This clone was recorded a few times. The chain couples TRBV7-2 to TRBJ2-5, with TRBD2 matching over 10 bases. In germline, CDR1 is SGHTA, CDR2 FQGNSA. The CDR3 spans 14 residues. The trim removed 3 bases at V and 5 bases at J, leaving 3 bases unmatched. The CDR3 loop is CASSFSGGAETQYF. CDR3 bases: TGTGCCAGCAGCTTCAGCGGGGGGGCGGAGACCCAGTACTTC. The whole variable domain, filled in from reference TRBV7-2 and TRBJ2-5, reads GAGVSQSPSNKVTEKGKDVELRCDPISGHTALYWYRQSLGQGLEFLIYFQGNSAPDKSGLPSDRFSAERTGGSVSTLTIQRTQQEDSAVYLCASSFSGGAETQYFGPGTRLLVL.

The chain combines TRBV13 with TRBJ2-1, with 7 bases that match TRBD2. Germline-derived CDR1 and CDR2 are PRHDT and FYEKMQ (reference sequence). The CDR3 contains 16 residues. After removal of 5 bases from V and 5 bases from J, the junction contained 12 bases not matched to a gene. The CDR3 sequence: CASSPPGLADNNEQFF. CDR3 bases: TGTGCCAGCAGCCCCCCTGGGCTAGCGGACAACAATGAGCAGTTCTTC.